This TCR beta chain was profiled in a study of beta chain features in type 1 diabetes. Findings of the study overall: Shorter TCRB CDR3s, moderately but significantly so, marked every one of the four CD4+ subsets in Type 1 diabetes patients. Whatever favoring of shorter templates PCR might show would apply equally to patients and controls.

CDR1 and CDR2 from the germline V gene are ENHRY and SYGVKD. With 4 bases removed from V and 1 base from J, the gap between germline ends came to 10 bases. The CDR3 has 14 residues. A CD45RO/CCR7/CD25/CD127/CD95/CD27 panel sorted naive, central memory, regulatory and stem cell-like memory CD4+ cells. In the case of this clone: Its antigen is still unknown.

Expressed TCRB transcripts were sequenced after all isolated RNA was converted to cDNA. Method: immunoSEQ multiplex PCR; TCRdb's copy keeps in-frame clones and lacks some. The table lists fewer than 350,000 clones, about 15% of them singletons. The TCR sequence derives from a man aged 18-30 years with type 1 diabetes. This chain connects TRBV10-3 to TRBJ1-1; D is uncertain. The material sequenced was naive CD4+ T cells from blood. CDR3 nucleotide sequence: TGTGCCATCAGTGGCCGAGGCAAGAACACTGAAGCTTTCTTT. Residues: CAISGRGKNTEAFF.